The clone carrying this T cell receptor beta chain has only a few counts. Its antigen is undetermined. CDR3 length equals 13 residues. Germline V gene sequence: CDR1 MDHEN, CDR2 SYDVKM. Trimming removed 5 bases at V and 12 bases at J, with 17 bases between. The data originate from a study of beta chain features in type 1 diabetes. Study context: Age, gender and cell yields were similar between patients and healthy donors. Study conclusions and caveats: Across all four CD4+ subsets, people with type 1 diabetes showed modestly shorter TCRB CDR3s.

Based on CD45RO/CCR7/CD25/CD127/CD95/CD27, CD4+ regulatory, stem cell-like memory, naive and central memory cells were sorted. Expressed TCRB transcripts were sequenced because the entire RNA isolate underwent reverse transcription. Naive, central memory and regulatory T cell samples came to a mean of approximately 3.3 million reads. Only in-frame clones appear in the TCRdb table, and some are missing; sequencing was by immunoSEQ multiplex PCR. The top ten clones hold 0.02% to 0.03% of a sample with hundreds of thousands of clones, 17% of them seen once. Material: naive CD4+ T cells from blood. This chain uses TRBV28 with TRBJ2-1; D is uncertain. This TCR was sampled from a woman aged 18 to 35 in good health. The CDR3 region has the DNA TGTGCCAGCAGTGCCCCCCCGCCCCTCGGGCAGTTCTTC. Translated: CASSAPPPLGQFF. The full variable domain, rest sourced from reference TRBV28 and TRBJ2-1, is DVKVTQSSRYLVKRTGEKVFLECVQDMDHENMFWYRQDPGLGLRLIYFSYDVKMKEKGDIPEGYSVSREKKERFSLILESASTNQTSMYLCASSAPPPLGQFFGPGTRLTVL.